What follows are 9 T cell receptor beta chains derived from one specimen sequenced in a study of shared clonotypes between healthy human individuals. CD8 cells regarded as naive lacked CD45RO, were positively chosen for CCR7, and omitted terminally differentiated effector memory CD45RA+ cells. Some clones are missing from TCRdb's copy, which holds only in-frame ones; the method was immunoSEQ multiplex PCR. The sample yields millions of clones, 85% to 95% seen once. Sequencing input: naive CD8+ T cells from PBMCs. The receptor set was obtained from a young man in good health. Some clones in this sample may be carry-over from other donors' samples.

As for this clone: Distinct nucleotide sequences in the sample also encode this CDR3. This chain links TRBV4-1 with TRBJ2-7; maybe TRBD1 (6 bases). The CDR3 has 15 amino acids. Trimming pared 4 bases from V and 3 bases from J, leaving 16 bases between. Germline CDR1 reads MGHRA; CDR2 reads YSYEKL. The CDR3 DNA is TGCGCCAGCAGCCTCCTGGGACAAGCCGTCTACGAGCAGTACTTC. Its translation: CASSLLGQAVYEQYF.

The CDR3 bases are TGTGCCAGCGACACCTGGGACAGTCATTATGGCTACACCTTC. Its translation: CASDTWDSHYGYTF. This sequence joins TRBV11-2 and TRBJ1-2, with 7 positions matching TRBD1. V trimming: 8 bases; J trimming: 5 bases; junction bases outside the gene matches: 11. The germline gives CDR1 SGHAT, CDR2 FQNNGV. The CDR3 spans 14 residues.

J is TRBJ2-2 and V is TRBV9; the match to TRBD2 covers 7 bases. V lost 4 bases and J lost 1; bases outside the gene matches: 16. Germline V gene sequence: CDR1 SGDLS, CDR2 YYNGEE. This CDR3 contains 19 residues. The CDR3: CASSSFTGGQGGNTGELFF. The CDR3 nucleotides read TGTGCCAGCAGCTCCTTCACGGGAGGCCAAGGAGGGAACACCGGGGAGCTGTTTTTT.

The J gene is TRBJ1-5, the V gene TRBV27, with TRBD1 matching 10 bases. This CDR3 region has 15 residues. The junction had 5 bases not matched to a gene; V was cut back by 6 bases and J by 3 bases. Germline CDR1 is MNHEY and CDR2 is SMNVEV (reference sequence). In DNA, the CDR3 is TGTGCCAGCAGCCCCGGGACAGGGGACAATCAGCCCCAGCATTTT. It codes for CASSPGTGDNQPQHF.

The chain links TRBV19 to TRBJ1-1; perhaps TRBD1 as D (5 bases). V was trimmed by 3 bases and J by 1 base, leaving 15 bases between them. The CDR3 loop spans 16 amino acids. The V gene's germline CDR1 is LNHDA and CDR2 SQIVND (reference sequence). The CDR3 DNA reads as TGTGCCAGTAGTATTTATGGGGCAGGCCAGAACACTGAAGCTTTCTTT. This codes for CASSIYGAGQNTEAFF.

This clone was seen just once. Different DNA sequences within this sample yield the same CDR3. The chain uses TRBV27 and TRBJ2-7; 7 nucleotides match TRBD1. This CDR3 region has 13 residues. Looked up from germline, CDR1 is MNHEY and CDR2 is SMNVEV (reference sequence). V was pared by 3 bases and J by 3 bases, with 2 bases of the junction left unmatched. The CDR3 reads CASSFGTDYEQYF. In DNA form, the CDR3 reads TGTGCCAGCAGTTTCGGGACAGACTACGAGCAGTACTTC.

This clone was counted once. This chain links TRBV27 with TRBJ2-5, with 13 bases aligning to TRBD2. The ends lost 4 bases at V and 5 bases at J; junction bases unmatched: 4. Germline V lookup: CDR1 MNHEY, CDR2 SMNVEV (reference sequence). The CDR3 is made up of 15 amino acids. CDR3 sequence reads: CASSSLAGGRETQYF. The CDR3 coding sequence is TGTGCCAGCAGTTCACTAGCGGGAGGGAGGGAGACCCAGTACTTC.

This rearrangement joins TRBV10-3 to TRBJ2-1, with D uncertain. Trimming cost V 7 bases and J 7 bases, with 20 bases left between them. CDR1 is ENHRY, CDR2 SYGVKD, per germline. The CDR3 sequence is 15 residues long. CDR3 amino acids: CAIKSNSEAVNEQFF. The CDR3 DNA follows: TGTGCCATCAAGAGTAATAGTGAGGCGGTGAATGAGCAGTTCTTC.

This sequence joins TRBV28 and TRBJ1-2; tentative D call: TRBD1 (6 bases). The V gene lost 5 bases and the J gene lost 4 bases, with 14 bases spanning the gap. The CDR3 contains 14 residues. CDR1 is MDHEN and CDR2 is SYDVKM in the germline V gene. The CDR3 spells CASSLGQNLYGYTF. CDR3 in DNA: TGTGCCAGCAGTCTAGGACAGAACCTCTATGGCTACACCTTC.